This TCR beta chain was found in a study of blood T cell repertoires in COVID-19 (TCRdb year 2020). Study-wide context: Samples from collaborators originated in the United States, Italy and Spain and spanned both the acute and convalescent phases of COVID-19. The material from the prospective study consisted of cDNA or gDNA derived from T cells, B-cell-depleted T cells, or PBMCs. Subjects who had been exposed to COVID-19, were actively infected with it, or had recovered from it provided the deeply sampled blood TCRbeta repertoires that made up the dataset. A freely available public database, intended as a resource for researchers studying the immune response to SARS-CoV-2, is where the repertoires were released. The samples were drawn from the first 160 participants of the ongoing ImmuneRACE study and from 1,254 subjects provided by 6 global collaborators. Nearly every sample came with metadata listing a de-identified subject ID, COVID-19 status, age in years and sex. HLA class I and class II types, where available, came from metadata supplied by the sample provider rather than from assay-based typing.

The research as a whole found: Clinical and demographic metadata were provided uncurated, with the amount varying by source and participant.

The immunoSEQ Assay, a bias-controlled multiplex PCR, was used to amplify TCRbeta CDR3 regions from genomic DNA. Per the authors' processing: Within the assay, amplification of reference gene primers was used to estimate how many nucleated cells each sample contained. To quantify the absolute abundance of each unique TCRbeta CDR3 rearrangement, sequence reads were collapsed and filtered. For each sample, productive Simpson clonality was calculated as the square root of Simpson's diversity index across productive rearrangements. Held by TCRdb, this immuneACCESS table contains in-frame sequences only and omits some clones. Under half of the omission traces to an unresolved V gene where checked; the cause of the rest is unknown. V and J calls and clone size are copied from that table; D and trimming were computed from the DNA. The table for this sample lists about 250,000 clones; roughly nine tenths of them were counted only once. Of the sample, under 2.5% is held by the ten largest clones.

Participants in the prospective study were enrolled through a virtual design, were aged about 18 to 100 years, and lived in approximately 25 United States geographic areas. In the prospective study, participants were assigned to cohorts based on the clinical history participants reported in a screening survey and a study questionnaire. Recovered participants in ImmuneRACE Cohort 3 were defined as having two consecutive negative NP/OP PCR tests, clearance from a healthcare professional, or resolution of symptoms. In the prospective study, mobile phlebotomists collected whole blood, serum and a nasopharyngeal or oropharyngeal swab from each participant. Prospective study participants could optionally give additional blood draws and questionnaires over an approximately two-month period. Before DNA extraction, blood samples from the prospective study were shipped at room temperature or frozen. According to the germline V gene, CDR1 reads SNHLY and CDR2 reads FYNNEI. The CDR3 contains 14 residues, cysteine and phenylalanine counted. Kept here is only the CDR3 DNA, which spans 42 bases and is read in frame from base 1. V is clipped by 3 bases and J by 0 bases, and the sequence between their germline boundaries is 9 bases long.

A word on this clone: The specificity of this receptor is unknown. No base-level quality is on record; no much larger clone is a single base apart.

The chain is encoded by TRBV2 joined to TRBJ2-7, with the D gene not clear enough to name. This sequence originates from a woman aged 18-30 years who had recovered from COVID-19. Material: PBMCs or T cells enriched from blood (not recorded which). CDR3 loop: CASSDQDPSYEQYF. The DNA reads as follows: TGTGCCAGCAGTGACCAGGATCCCTCCTACGAGCAGTACTTC. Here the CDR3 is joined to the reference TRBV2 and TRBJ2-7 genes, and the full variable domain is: EPEVTQTPSHQVTQMGQEVILRCVPISNHLYFYWYRQILGQKVEFLVSFYNNEISEKSEIFDDQFSVERPDGSNFTLKIRSTKLEDSAMYFCASSDQDPSYEQYFGPGTRLTVT.